The T cell receptor beta chain described here comes from a study of T cells after yellow fever vaccination. Each CDR3 protein is one row after TCRdb ran MiXCR on the 5' RACE reads. The repertoire has some 390,000 distinct CDR3 sequences, approximately 19% of them found once; the top ten carry 15% to 20%. V lost 6 bases and J lost 0; bases outside the gene matches: 5. Germline CDR1 reads MNHEY; CDR2 reads SVGEGT. The CDR3 spans 15 residues. The gene calls are TRBV6-2 or TRBV6-3 and TRBJ2-3; the match to TRBD1 covers 8 bases. The TCR sequence derives from a young man who received the YFV17D yellow fever vaccine. The sequences come from PBMCs, collected before the yellow fever booster vaccination. CDR3 amino acids: CASSSGGGSTDTQYF. The CDR3 nucleotides are TGTGCCAGCAGCTCAGGGGGCGGCAGCACAGATACGCAGTATTTT.